This record concerns one T cell receptor (beta chain) sequence. This table comes from immunoSEQ multiplex PCR, and its TCRdb copy is limited to in-frame clones, with some not included. The data contain some 35,000 clones, roughly 88% of them seen just once; the ten biggest clones take up around 11%. The CDR3 is 15 amino acids. Trimming left V 4 bases short and J 4 bases short, with 16 bases between. In germline, CDR1 is MNHEY, CDR2 SVGAGI. These data are taken from a study of sequential checkpoint blockade in melanoma. Background on the study: Arm A got nivolumab then ipilimumab; arm B the reverse, 1:1. Maintenance nivolumab came after either treatment sequence.

Treatment indicated: randomized to nivolumab then ipilimumab (arm A) or the reverse (arm B). No patient had prior DNA-damaging chemotherapy. The receptor's source is a human donor with melanoma. Source: CD8+ T cells sorted from blood (inferred from file names), taken from a patient given nivolumab and ipilimumab in sequence. The chain has TRBV6-5 and TRBJ1-2; D possibly corresponds to TRBD1 (6 bases). The DNA of the CDR3 is TGTGCCAGCAGTTTCGATGGGGGCTGGAGCTATGGCTACACCTTC. Translated: CASSFDGGWSYGYTF.